The present TCR beta chain was sequenced within a study of preoperative IRX-2 immunotherapy in early breast cancer (dated by TCRdb to between 2018 and 2020). The library relied on the immunoSEQ multiplex PCR assay. Imported from immuneACCESS, the table was reduced by TCRdb to in-frame sequences with V and J called. These copies leave out some clones; in studies compared against another copy, an unresolved V gene accounts for under half, and the cause of the remainder is not known. This sample gives tens of thousands of clones in total; 85% to 90% of them show up just once. Approximately 9% of the sample is held by the ten biggest clonotypes. Regarding this clone: This clone's antigen is unknown. The sample holds no much larger clone one base away, and base qualities are not on file.

Counted from cysteine to phenylalanine, this CDR3 has 14 amino acids. Of the read, only the CDR3 DNA is kept; its 42 bases are in frame from base 1. From a lookup of the germline V gene, CDR1 and CDR2 are SGHVS and FNYEAQ. A distance of 12 bases separates the germline ends of V and J, which lose 1 base and 6 bases respectively. The label giving this sample's treatment or condition can be read as: preoperative locoregional IRX-2 cytokine immunotherapy. The samples were obtained from a phase Ib study in which preoperative, locoregional IRX-2 cytokine immunotherapy intended to prime immune responses was tested. Donors were patients with early-stage breast cancer who received IRX-2 before surgery.

Recombination joined TRBV7-6 with TRBJ1-1; perhaps TRBD1 is the D gene, with 5 bases matching. The sequence was collected from a human donor with breast cancer. Sampling was performed from a patient treated with IRX-2 immunotherapy. The CDR3 in this case is CASSLESWGAEAFF. The nucleotides are TGTGCCAGCAGCTTAGAGTCTTGGGGCGCTGAAGCTTTCTTT.